This T cell receptor (beta chain) derives from a study of control samples from healthy donors and cancer patients. TCRdb keeps only in-frame clones here, not all; method: immunoSEQ multiplex PCR. The table records approximately 170,000 clones, 90% to 95% of them present only once. Germline assignment: CDR1 DFQATT and CDR2 SNEGSKA (reference sequence). CDR3 length equals 13 residues. V was pared by 3 bases and J by 8 bases, with 6 bases of the junction left unmatched. The rearrangement joins TRBV20-1 to TRBJ2-1, with 8 positions matching TRBD1. The receptor's source is a woman aged 30 to 39 in good health. The sequenced sample consisted of blood. CDR3 protein: CSASRTGGHEQFF. DNA of the CDR3: TGCAGTGCTAGTCGTACAGGGGGTCATGAGCAGTTCTTC.